The entry that follows covers one T cell receptor beta chain sequence. This specimen belongs to a study of technical replicates of blood from a handful of donors. This CDR3 has 16 amino acids. V shed 6 bases, J shed 6 bases, and the junction held 15 bases outside the gene matches. Germline-derived CDR1 and CDR2 are LGHNA and YNFKEQ. The table came from immunoSEQ multiplex PCR; TCRdb's copy has only in-frame clones and leaves some out. Of around 69,000 clones listed, 86% were seen once; the top ten hold less than 6.5%. The specimen sequenced was PBMCs. V gene TRBV4-2 combines with J gene TRBJ2-3; 7 bases line up with TRBD2. The receptor comes from a human donor in good health. Some clones in this sample may be carry-over from other donors' samples. CDR3 DNA sequence: TGTGCCAGCAGGGGGAACGGGGGAGGGCCGAGGGATACGCAGTATTTT. It is translated as CASRGNGGGPRDTQYF.